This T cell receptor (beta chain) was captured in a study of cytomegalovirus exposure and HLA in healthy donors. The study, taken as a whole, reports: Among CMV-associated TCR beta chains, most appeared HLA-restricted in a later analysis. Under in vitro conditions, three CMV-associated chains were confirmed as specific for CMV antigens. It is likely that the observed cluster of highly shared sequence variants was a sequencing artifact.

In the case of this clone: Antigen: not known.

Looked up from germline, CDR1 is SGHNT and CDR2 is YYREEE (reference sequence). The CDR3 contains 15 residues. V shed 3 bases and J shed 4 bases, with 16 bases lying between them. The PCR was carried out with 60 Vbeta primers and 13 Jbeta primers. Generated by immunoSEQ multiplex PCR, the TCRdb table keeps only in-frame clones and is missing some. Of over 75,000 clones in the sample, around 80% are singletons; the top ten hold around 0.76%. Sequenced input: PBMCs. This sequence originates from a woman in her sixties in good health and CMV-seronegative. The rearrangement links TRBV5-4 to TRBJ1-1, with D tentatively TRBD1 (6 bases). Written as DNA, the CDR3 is TGTGCCAGCAGCTCTAGCGGACAGATAGGCACTGAAGCTTTCTTT. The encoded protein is CASSSSGQIGTEAFF.